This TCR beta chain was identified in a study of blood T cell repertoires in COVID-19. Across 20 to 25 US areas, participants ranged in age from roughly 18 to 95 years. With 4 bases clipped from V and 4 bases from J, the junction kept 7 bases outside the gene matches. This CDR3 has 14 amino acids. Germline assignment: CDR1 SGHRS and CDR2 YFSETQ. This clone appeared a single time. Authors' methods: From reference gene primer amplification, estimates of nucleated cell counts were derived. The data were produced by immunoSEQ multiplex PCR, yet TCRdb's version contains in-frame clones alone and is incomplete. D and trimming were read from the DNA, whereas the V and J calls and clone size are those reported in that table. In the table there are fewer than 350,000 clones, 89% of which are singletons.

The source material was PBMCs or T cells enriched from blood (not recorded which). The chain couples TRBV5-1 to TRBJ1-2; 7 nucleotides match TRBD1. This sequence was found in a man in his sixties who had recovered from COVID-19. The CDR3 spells CASSAGDSFYGYTF. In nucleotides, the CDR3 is TGCGCCAGCAGCGCCGGGGACAGCTTCTATGGCTACACCTTC.